This record covers a single T cell receptor (beta chain). This record comes from a study of blood T cell repertoires in COVID-19. The wider study: Italy, Spain and the United States were the sources of the convalescent and acute COVID-19 samples. PBMCs, B-cell-depleted T cells, or T cells provided the cDNA or gDNA that made up the material.

The data were produced by immunoSEQ multiplex PCR, yet TCRdb's version contains in-frame clones alone and is incomplete. Among under 300,000 clones listed, approximately 79% were seen once. The sequence was obtained from an elderly woman with active or convalescent COVID-19. The sequenced sample was peripheral blood.

The CDR3 loop is CASSSGTGSYEQYF. The CDR3 DNA is TGCGCCAGCAGCTCGGGGACAGGATCCTACGAGCAGTACTTC. This rearrangement joins TRBV5-1 to TRBJ2-7, with 8 bases aligning to TRBD1. Trimming at V came to 3 bases and at J to 1 base, leaving 3 bases not matched to a gene. Germline V CDR1 and CDR2: SGHRS, YFSETQ. The CDR3 is 14 residues long.